These T cell receptor beta chains were read from a single sample in a study of cytomegalovirus exposure and HLA in healthy donors. Here immunoSEQ multiplex PCR was the method, and the copy in TCRdb shows in-frame clones only, minus some. The table lists roughly 190,000 clones, around four fifths of them singletons, with 3.1% in the top ten. Sequencing used PBMCs. The receptor source for this set is a female donor in good health and CMV-seronegative. CDR3s include the opening cysteine and the closing phenylalanine or tryptophan. D genes are given only for firm matches. Size is omitted from some rows. Given values are once, few, many or a class for expanded clones.

v_gene,d_gene,j_gene,len,abundance,CDR3aa,CDR3nt
TRBV7-9,TRBD2,TRBJ2-1,15,-,CASSPRGGALNEQFF,TGTGCCAGCAGCCCCCGGGGGGGGGCGCTCAATGAGCAGTTCTTC
TRBV7-8,TRBD2,TRBJ2-1,16,-,CASSRLGGSPVHEQFF,TGTGCCAGCAGTCGCTTGGGAGGGAGCCCCGTGCATGAGCAGTTCTTC
TRBV7-9,-,TRBJ2-7,13,-,CASSQNTRGEQYF,TGTGCCAGCAGCCAAAACACTAGAGGCGAGCAGTACTTC
TRBV30,TRBD1,TRBJ1-2,14,once,CACPNRGLNYGYTF,TGTGCCTGCCCAAACAGGGGGCTGAACTATGGCTACACCTTC
TRBV5-1,-,TRBJ2-7,13,-,CASSLGGLYEQYF,TGCGCCAGCAGCTTGGGAGGCCTCTACGAGCAGTACTTC
TRBV4-2,TRBD1,TRBJ2-1,16,-,CAGSQPDRGPYNEQFF,TGTGCCGGCAGCCAACCTGACAGGGGCCCCTACAATGAGCAGTTCTTC
TRBV30,TRBD1,TRBJ1-1,15,-,CAWSGITGVNTEAFF,TGTGCCTGGAGTGGAATTACAGGGGTGAACACTGAAGCTTTCTTT
TRBV10-3,-,TRBJ2-7,14,once,CAISEIGDTYEQYF,TGTGCCATCAGTGAGATAGGGGATACCTACGAGCAGTACTTC
TRBV6-1,TRBD1,TRBJ2-3,17,-,CASSETLDRGRTDTQYF,TGTGCCAGCAGTGAAACACTGGACAGGGGGCGTACAGATACGCAGTATTTT
TRBV5-1,TRBD2,TRBJ2-3,16,-,CASSLVSSGRSDTQYF,TGCGCCAGCAGCTTGGTTTCTAGCGGGAGGTCAGATACGCAGTATTTT
TRBV25-1,-,TRBJ2-5,14,few,CASSQGDNQETQYF,TGTGCCAGCAGCCAAGGGGACAACCAAGAGACCCAGTACTTC
TRBV19,-,TRBJ1-5,19,-,CASNPAGQAPLYSNQPQHF,TGTGCCAGTAATCCCGCGGGGCAGGCCCCATTATATAGCAATCAGCCCCAGCATTTT
TRBV19,TRBD2,TRBJ2-1,15,few,CASSIDGLAGDEQFF,TGTGCCAGTAGTATAGATGGGCTAGCGGGCGATGAGCAGTTCTTC
TRBV28,TRBD1,TRBJ1-2,16,-,CASSSLQTGGAGRYTF,TGTGCCAGCAGTTCCCTCCAAACAGGGGGCGCGGGGAGGTACACCTTC
TRBV4-3,TRBD1,TRBJ2-7,15,once,CASSQDWTGAYEQYF,TGCGCCAGCAGCCAAGACTGGACAGGGGCCTACGAGCAGTACTTC
TRBV10-3,TRBD1,TRBJ2-7,14,-,CAISNRDREGEQYF,TGTGCCATCAGCAATAGGGACAGGGAGGGCGAGCAGTACTTC